This TCR beta chain was recovered during a study of blood T cells in healthy people across ages. Primers used in a second PCR of about 6 to 12 cycles were a sample-barcoded 5' primer and a J-beta primer mix. One entry per CDR3 protein results from TCRdb running MiXCR on the 5' RACE reads. Here the sample spans hundreds of thousands of distinct CDR3 sequences, roughly 25% being singletons. Samples each yielded at least 5 micrograms of total RNA. The table lists this clonotype with a few counts. The data also belong to a second study, concerning T cells of mothers and their children. As that study records: In related and unrelated pairs alike, thymic selection shapes TCR recombination output, with inherited differences minor.

This receptor was obtained from a boy younger than 18 in good health. The material sequenced was blood.

CDR3 in DNA: TGTGCCAGCAGCTTAAGGGCTAGCGGGTACCAAGAGACCCAGTACTTC. Amino acids: CASSLRASGYQETQYF. The chain combines TRBV7-2 with TRBJ2-5, with TRBD2 matching 8 bases. This CDR3 contains 16 residues. Looked up from germline, CDR1 is SGHTA and CDR2 is FQGNSA. V shed 2 bases, J shed 0 bases, and the junction held 5 bases outside the gene matches.